This T cell receptor (beta chain) was obtained from a study of Ad26.COV2.S vaccination and SARS-CoV-2 variants. Treatment in this sample: approximately 18 received Ad26.COV2.S at low or high dose, single or two shots; 5 received placebo; per-sample allocation not given. Following the first vaccine or placebo injection, samples were taken on day 63. Wuhan-strain SARS-CoV-2 spike was expressed by the Ad26 vector that made up the vaccine. Produced via immunoSEQ multiplex PCR; TCRdb's table is partial and in-frame only. The sample yields about 350,000 clones, roughly 90% seen once. Germline assignment: CDR1 MDHEN and CDR2 SYDVKM. This CDR3 has 12 residues. Trimming removed 7 bases at V and 8 bases at J, with 12 bases between.

The chain has TRBV28 and TRBJ2-1; tentatively, D is TRBD2 (6 bases). The sequenced sample was peripheral blood, obtained in a trial of Ad26.COV2.S vaccine versus placebo. The clonotype originates from a person aged 18-60 years who received the Ad26.COV2.S COVID-19 vaccine or a placebo. CDR3 region: CASTRGTDEQFF. As DNA, the CDR3 is TGTGCCAGCACCCGGGGGACGGATGAGCAGTTCTTC.